This T cell receptor beta chain was sequenced for a study of blood T cell repertoires in COVID-19. Looked up from germline, CDR1 is SGHTA and CDR2 is FQGNSA. This CDR3 spans 15 amino acids. Trimming removed 5 bases at V and 8 bases at J, with 19 bases between. The authors' processing: Amplification of reference gene primers provided the estimated nucleated cell counts. The protocol was immunoSEQ multiplex PCR, while the TCRdb copy is restricted to in-frame clones and leaves out a portion. The D gene and trimming were derived from the DNA, and the V and J assignments and clone size from that table. The sample includes some 150,000 clones, approximately 88% of them seen just once.

The sequence was collected from a woman in her 50s with acute or convalescent COVID-19. The gene calls are TRBV7-2 and TRBJ1-3; D is unclear. The sample taken for sequencing was peripheral blood. CDR3 loop: CASSRRELSVDTIYF. The CDR3, as DNA: TGTGCCAGCAGCCGCCGGGAGCTCTCGGTGGACACCATATATTTT.